These 28 T cell receptor beta chains were all obtained from the same sample, sequenced in a study of T cell repertoires in cytomegalovirus infection. TCRdb analysed the reads with MiXCR anew, one entry per CDR3 protein. The table includes some 200,000 distinct CDR3 sequences, about 20% detected once. The sample comprised PBMCs. Receptors originate from a human donor in good health (CMV status not recorded). Some clones in this sample may be carry-over from other donors' samples.

The sample holds many counts of this clonotype. The rearrangement joins TRBV7-8 to TRBJ1-3; D ambiguous. V dropped 1 base and J dropped 0 bases, with 7 bases sitting between them. Per germline, CDR1 SGHVS and CDR2 FQNEAQ. This CDR3 comprises 15 residues. In DNA, the CDR3 is TGTGCCAGCAGCTTAGTAGCAGGCTCTGGAAACACCATATATTTT. Its protein product is CASSLVAGSGNTIYF.

This clonotype was seen many times. The chain recombines TRBV28 with TRBJ2-3; D may correspond to TRBD1 or TRBD2 (5 bases each). Between the trimmed V and J ends, which lost 4 bases and 5 bases, there was a span of 10 bases. Germline CDR1 reads MDHEN; CDR2 reads SYDVKM. The CDR3 spans 13 residues. The CDR3 protein is CASSYGGIDTQYF. In DNA, the CDR3 is TGTGCCAGCAGTTATGGGGGAATAGATACGCAGTATTTT.

For this clonotype: The CDR3 does not close with the conserved phenylalanine or tryptophan, likely indicating a read error. This chain links TRBV7-3 with TRBJ2-7; D possibly matches TRBD1 or TRBD2 (5 bases each). Per the germline V gene, CDR1 is SGHTA and CDR2 is FQGTGA. This CDR3 contains 13 residues. V lost 5 bases and J 3 bases, leaving 11 bases between the germline ends. CDR3 DNA: TGTGCCAGCAGCATCCGGGGCAGCTACGAGCAGTACTAC. This sequence encodes CASSIRGSYEQYY.

This clonotype was seen at least ten times. The rearrangement uses TRBV7-2 and TRBJ1-3; D gene uncertain. Per germline, CDR1 SGHTA and CDR2 FQGNSA. V was shortened by 4 bases and J by 1 base, with 5 bases between the two germline ends. The CDR3 covers 13 residues. The CDR3 DNA reads TGTGCCAGCAGCTCCGGGTCTGGAAACACCATATATTTT. The encoded protein is CASSSGSGNTIYF.

This chain links TRBV14 with TRBJ1-2; 9 nucleotides align to TRBD1. This CDR3 spans 16 amino acids. Germline V gives CDR1 SGHDN, CDR2 FVKESK. The ends lost 2 bases at V and 6 bases at J; junction bases unmatched: 10. The CDR3 sequence is CASSQLTGQGRNGYTF. CDR3 nucleotide sequence: TGTGCCAGCAGCCAATTGACGGGACAGGGTCGCAATGGCTACACCTTC.

This clonotype was observed a few times. The J gene is TRBJ1-4, the V gene TRBV12-3 or TRBV12-4; possibly TRBD1 for D (6 bases). V lost 8 bases, J lost 8 bases, and 12 bases lay in between. This CDR3 has 12 amino acids. CDR3: CASGLGGEKLFF. CDR3 nucleotide sequence: TGTGCCAGCGGCTTAGGGGGAGAAAAACTGTTTTTT.

The table lists this clonotype with a few counts. V and J are TRBV20-1 and TRBJ2-5; 7 nucleotides match TRBD2. The CDR3 runs 14 residues. Per germline, CDR1 DFQATT and CDR2 SNEGSKA (reference sequence). The junction had 10 bases not matched to a gene; V was cut back by 7 bases and J by 2 bases. CDR3 region: CSVDGGGRQETQYF. CDR3 coding DNA: TGCAGTGTCGACGGGGGAGGGAGACAAGAGACCCAGTACTTC.

V gene TRBV24-1 combines with J gene TRBJ2-1; D not resolved. Germline V gene sequence: CDR1 KGHDR, CDR2 SFDVKD. Trimming left V 3 bases short and J 0 bases short, with 11 bases between. The CDR3 has 16 amino acids. The CDR3: CATSDPNLDSYNEQFF. The CDR3 DNA is TGTGCCACCAGTGATCCTAACTTAGACTCCTACAATGAGCAGTTCTTC.

This clonotype came up many times. CDR3 sequence: CASRRDPAGPTF. In DNA form, the CDR3 reads TGTGCCAGCAGAAGAGACCCCGCCGGTCCCACCTTC. This chain connects TRBV25-1 to TRBJ1-2, with no clear D. This CDR3 is built from 12 residues. Germline V gene sequence: CDR1 MGHDK, CDR2 SYGVNS. V was cut by 6 bases and J by 13 bases, with 18 bases left in between.

The V and J genes are TRBV14 and TRBJ2-3; 7 bases are shared with TRBD2. Looked up from germline, CDR1 is SGHDN and CDR2 is FVKESK. The CDR3 spans 13 residues. J lost 1 base, V lost 8 bases, and 3 bases had no gene match. For the CDR3, the DNA is TGTGCCAGCCGGCTAGCGGGCACAGATACGCAGTATTTT. This encodes CASRLAGTDTQYF.

This rearrangement joins TRBV10-3 to TRBJ1-2; the match to TRBD1 covers 10 bases. Germline-derived CDR1 and CDR2 are ENHRY and SYGVKD. This CDR3 comprises 15 residues. Losses at the gene ends were 4 bases for V and 6 bases for J; bases not matched to a gene: 8. CDR3 residues: CAISVGTGDFHGYTF. For the CDR3, the DNA is TGTGCCATCAGTGTAGGGACAGGGGATTTCCATGGCTACACCTTC.

The rearrangement links TRBV20-1 to TRBJ1-2; 9 bases are a match to TRBD1. Germline-derived CDR1 and CDR2 are DFQATT and SNEGSKA (reference sequence). The CDR3 covers 11 residues. The V segment lost 6 bases and the J segment 10 bases; nucleotides outside the gene matches: 6. The CDR3 sequence: CSAGQGADYTF. DNA for the CDR3: TGCAGTGCGGGACAGGGTGCTGACTACACCTTC.

This chain joins TRBV12-3 or TRBV12-4 and TRBJ2-6; tentative D call: TRBD1 (6 bases). The CDR3 covers 17 residues. The V and J ends lost 7 bases and 0 bases respectively, with 16 bases between them. The CDR3 here is CASTPQGFPSGANVLTF. As DNA, the CDR3 is TGTGCCAGCACTCCACAGGGATTTCCCTCTGGGGCCAACGTCCTGACTTTC.

This clonotype was seen a few times. The genes are TRBV14 and TRBJ1-5; D is unresolved. This CDR3 contains 17 residues. Germline V lookup: CDR1 SGHDN, CDR2 FVKESK. V was pared by 4 bases and J by 2 bases, with 18 bases between. The CDR3 coding sequence is TGTGCCAGCAGCCTAAATCGCCCGAGGGCCTGCAATCAGCCCCAGCATTTT. Its protein is CASSLNRPRACNQPQHF.

This clonotype turned up a few times. V gene TRBV7-2 combines with J gene TRBJ2-7; 8 positions match TRBD2. Germline values: CDR1 SGHTA, CDR2 FQGNSA. V shed 1 base, J shed 4 bases, and the junction held 9 bases outside the gene matches. There are 16 residues in the CDR3. Here the CDR3 DNA reads TGTGCCAGCAGCTTAGGAGCCAGCGGGAGTGGGTACGAGCAGTACTTC. Translating gives CASSLGASGSGYEQYF.

Many counts were recorded for this clonotype. The V and J genes are TRBV7-9 and TRBJ1-4, with D unresolved. The CDR3 runs to 13 residues. Between the trimmed V and J ends, which lost 0 bases and 6 bases, there was a span of 5 bases. Germline CDR1 SEHNR, CDR2 FQNEAQ (reference sequence). CDR3 in DNA: TGTGCCAGCAGCTTAGCGTTGGATGAAAAACTGTTTTTT. Residues: CASSLALDEKLFF.

The chain has TRBV11-3 and TRBJ1-5; D unclear. Germline V gene data show CDR1 as SGHNT and CDR2 as YENEEA. V was clipped by 1 base and J by 7 bases, with 8 bases between them. The CDR3 loop spans 13 amino acids. CDR3 in amino acids: CASSLGGFQPQHF. CDR3 bases: TGTGCCAGCAGCTTAGGGGGATTCCAGCCCCAGCATTTT.

The chain employs TRBV11-2 and TRBJ1-4, with D hard to call. CDR3 length: 16 residues. V was pared by 0 bases and J by 7 bases, with 15 bases between. CDR1 is SGHAT and CDR2 is FQNNGV in the germline V gene. The CDR3 bases are TGTGCCAGCAGCTTAGATGTGTGGGCACGGAGTGAAAAACTGTTTTTT. It specifies CASSLDVWARSEKLFF.

As regards this clonotype: This clone may be a read error of a much larger clone one base away. The CDR3 DNA follows: TGTGCCAGCAGTTTCCCAAATACCGGGGTGCTGTTTTTT. As protein: CASSFPNTGVLFF. This chain links TRBV12-3 or TRBV12-4 with TRBJ2-2, with TRBD2 as a possible D gene (5 bases). The CDR3 has 13 amino acids.

V and J are TRBV5-1 and TRBJ2-2; tentatively, D is TRBD1 (6 bases). The CDR3 sequence is 15 residues long. Germline loops: CDR1 SGHRS, CDR2 YFSETQ. V was shortened by 1 base and J by 6 bases, with 13 bases between the two germline ends. The CDR3: CASSLRGLRPGELFF. In nucleotides, the CDR3 is TGCGCCAGCAGCTTGAGGGGGTTGAGACCCGGGGAGCTGTTTTTT.

This clonotype came up a few times. V gene TRBV12-3 or TRBV12-4 combines with J gene TRBJ2-2, with 9 bases lining up with TRBD1. After removal of 5 bases from V and 5 bases from J, the junction contained 6 bases not matched to a gene. This CDR3 is built from 15 residues. CDR3 nucleotides: TGTGCCAGCAGTGTTGGACAGGGGCGGACCGGGGAGCTGTTTTTT. It is translated as CASSVGQGRTGELFF.

This clonotype was found a few times. The chain uses TRBV19 and TRBJ1-6, with a possible D match to TRBD1 (5 bases). There are 13 residues in the CDR3. V lost 6 bases to trimming and J lost 11 bases, with 14 bases between them. CDR1 is LNHDA and CDR2 is SQIVND in the germline V gene (reference sequence). In DNA form, the CDR3 reads TGTGCCAGTAGCCCGGGACCTTTGGCACCCCTCCACTTT. Translation: CASSPGPLAPLHF.

This clonotype was counted at least ten times. The chain recombines TRBV7-2 with TRBJ2-7; TRBD2 is a possible D gene (6 bases). V lost 2 bases and J lost 0, with 14 bases in between. CDR1 SGHTA and CDR2 FQGNSA come from the germline V gene. This CDR3 is built from 16 residues. CDR3 region: CASSLSPGGSSYEQYF. CDR3 bases: TGTGCCAGCAGCTTATCCCCCGGGGGAAGCTCCTACGAGCAGTACTTC.

V and J are TRBV4-1 and TRBJ1-6, with D possibly TRBD1 on 6 matching bases. Trimming stripped 0 bases from V and 9 bases from J, with 15 bases between. This CDR3 is 16 amino acids long. From germline, CDR1 is MGHRA and CDR2 YSYEKL. The CDR3 protein is CASSQDGGGLGSPLHF. CDR3 nucleotides: TGCGCCAGCAGCCAAGATGGAGGGGGTCTGGGTTCACCCCTCCACTTT.

Many counts were recorded for this clonotype. The genes are TRBV7-2 and TRBJ1-2; no definite D call. The germline CDR1 and CDR2 sequences are SGHTA and FQGNSA. V was trimmed by 1 base and J by 6 bases, leaving 9 bases between them. The CDR3 length is 13 residues. For the CDR3, the DNA is TGTGCCAGCAGCTTAGGCGGAGGAGATGGCTACACCTTC. Residues: CASSLGGGDGYTF.

The rearrangement joins TRBV7-6 to TRBJ1-1, with D unclear. V dropped 7 bases and J dropped 1 base, with 16 bases sitting between them. Germline CDR1 reads SGHVS; CDR2 reads FNYEAQ. CDR3 length equals 15 residues. CDR3 region: CASTSWGYKNTEAFF. Written as DNA, the CDR3 is TGTGCCAGCACGTCGTGGGGATACAAGAACACTGAAGCTTTCTTT.

This clonotype appeared many times. V and J are TRBV12-3 or TRBV12-4 and TRBJ1-1; D is unclear. Trimming took 2 bases from V and 6 from J, leaving 13 bases between them. The CDR3 sequence is 14 residues long. This CDR3 is CASSLTGSTAEAFF. In nucleotides, the CDR3 is TGTGCCAGCAGTTTAACGGGGTCCACCGCTGAAGCTTTCTTT.

Comment on this clonotype: This may be a read error: a much more frequent sequence differs by one nucleotide. The chain joins TRBV19 to TRBJ2-7; 8 bases are shared with TRBD2. From germline, CDR1 is LNHDA and CDR2 SQIVND (reference sequence). The CDR3 sequence is 13 residues long. This CDR3 is CAAAAGGGYEPYF. The CDR3 coding sequence is TGTGCCGCGGCGGCGGGGGGCGGCTACGAGCCGTACTTC.